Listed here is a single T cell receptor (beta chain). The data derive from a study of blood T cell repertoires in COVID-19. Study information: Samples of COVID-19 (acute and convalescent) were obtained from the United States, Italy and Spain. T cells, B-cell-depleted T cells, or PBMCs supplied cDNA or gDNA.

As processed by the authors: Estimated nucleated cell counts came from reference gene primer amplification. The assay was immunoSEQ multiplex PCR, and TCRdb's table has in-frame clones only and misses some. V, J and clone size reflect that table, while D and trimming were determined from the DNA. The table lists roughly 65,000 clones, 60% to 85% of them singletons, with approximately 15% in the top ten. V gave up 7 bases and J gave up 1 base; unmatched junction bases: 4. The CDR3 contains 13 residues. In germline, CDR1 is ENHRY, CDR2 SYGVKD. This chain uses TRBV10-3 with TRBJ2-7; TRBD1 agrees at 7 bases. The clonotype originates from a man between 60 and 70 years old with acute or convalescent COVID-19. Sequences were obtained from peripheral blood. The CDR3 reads CAITKGQSYEQYF. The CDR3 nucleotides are TGTGCCATCACCAAGGGACAGTCCTACGAGCAGTACTTC.